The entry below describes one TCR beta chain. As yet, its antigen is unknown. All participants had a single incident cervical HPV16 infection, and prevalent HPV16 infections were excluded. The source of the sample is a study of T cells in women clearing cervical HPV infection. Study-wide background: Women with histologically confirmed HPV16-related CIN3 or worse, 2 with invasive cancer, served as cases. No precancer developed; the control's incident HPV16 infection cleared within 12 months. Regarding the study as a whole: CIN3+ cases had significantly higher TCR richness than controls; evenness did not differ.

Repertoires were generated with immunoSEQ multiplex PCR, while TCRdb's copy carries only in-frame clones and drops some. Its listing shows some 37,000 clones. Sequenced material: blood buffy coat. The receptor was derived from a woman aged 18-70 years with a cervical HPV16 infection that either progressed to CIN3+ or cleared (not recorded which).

The CDR3 region is CASPLKGQSVDGYTF. The part of the CDR3 DNA that was read is TGTGCCAGCCCCCTCAAAGGGCAGTCTGTCGATGGC. V is TRBV7-2 and J is TRBJ1-2, with D unclear. The read gets to within 3 residues of the CDR3 end, and the germline J gene fills in the rest. V was cut by 8 bases and J by 6 bases, with 22 bases left in between. In germline, CDR1 is SGHTA, CDR2 FQGNSA. This CDR3 spans 15 amino acids.